This record covers a single T cell receptor (beta chain). The specificity of this receptor is unknown. Qualities for individual bases were not recorded, and no much larger clone is one base off. From the cysteine up to the phenylalanine, the CDR3 has a length of 13 residues. Only the CDR3 DNA is retained, 39 bases long and in frame from the first base. CDR1 DFQATT and CDR2 SNEGSKA were looked up in the germline V gene (reference sequence). V is cut back by 6 bases and J by 6 bases, with 10 bases in the junction unmatched. Library preparation employed 5' RACE. Sequenced on a NextSeq 500. Unique molecular identifiers were attached to individual cDNA molecules in the TCR library protocol so that sequencing error and PCR bias could be corrected. Sequencing covered both TCR alpha and beta chains, and within each sample the abundances of alpha and beta sequences were tightly co-correlated. The source study handled its data this way. Decombinator V4 was used to perform V gene, J gene and CDR3 annotation of TCR sequences. TCRs were defined as expanded if a significant change between any two time points was detected under a Poisson model with p below 0.0001. Abundances of TCRs were expressed as counts per million after normalisation to the total number of TCRs sequenced in each sample. MAIT TCRs were defined by TRAV1-2 paired with TRAJ12, TRAJ20 or TRAJ33, and iNKT TCRs by TRAV10 paired with TRAJ18. A search of VDJdb, accessed on 1 November 2021, was run for TCRs annotated to CMV, EBV and SARS-CoV-2, with TCRs annotated for multiple antigens excluded. TCRdb reanalyzed the raw reads on its own, using fastp at Q25 for trimming and MiXCR for clone calling, and kept in-frame beta chains. Each entry merges the rows of one CDR3 protein and shows their most common DNA and genes. The V and J calls come from TCRdb's annotation, not from the publication. The sample yields 45,000 to 65,000 distinct CDR3 sequences; 11% were counted once. 13% of the sample goes to the ten largest clones.

Set within a cohort of healthcare workers in London, UK, this nested case-control study involved weekly PCR testing of nasopharyngeal swabs along with blood sampling. Healthcare workers were recruited between 23 and 31 March 2020, during the week of the UK lockdown, and were followed weekly for up to about 15 weeks. This sample was taken from a study of early T cells in non-severe SARS-CoV-2 infection (dated by TCRdb to about 2021). With regard to the full study: Because TCR sequencing relied on bulk RNA taken from unsorted whole blood, pairing of alpha and beta chains was not possible.

The investigation overall reported the following: VDJdb matching was skewed toward anti-spike CD8 responses, so virus-specific expansions were likely underestimated and private and CD4 specificities were missed.

The clonotype originates from an adult who was a healthcare worker with PCR-confirmed SARS-CoV-2 infection or an uninfected control (not recorded which). Sequencing input: whole blood. Recombination connected TRBV20-1 to TRBJ2-7; 8 central bases correspond to TRBD2. The encoded CDR3 is CSATGTSILEQYF. The nucleotide sequence reads as follows: TGCAGTGCCACCGGGACTAGTATCCTCGAGCAGTACTTC.